One and the same sample provided the 5 T cell receptor beta chains below, sequenced in a study of CD4 T cells in relation to SARS-CoV-2 and coronaviruses. Antigens of these TCRs are unknown. CD4+ T cells from unexposed donors were obtained before the COVID-19 pandemic (2011-2018). CD4+ T cells were isolated from the cells after around eleven days of culture. Clones were sequenced by immunoSEQ multiplex PCR, and TCRdb holds only the in-frame ones, with some missing. The table shows 26,000 or so clones, with 60% to 80% occurring only once. The sample consisted of CD4+ T cells from PBMCs, cultured in vitro. The receptors originated from a human donor in good health.

J is TRBJ2-5 and V is TRBV5-1; D tentatively reads TRBD1 or TRBD2 (5 bases each). The CDR3 runs 13 residues. Germline CDR1 SGHRS, CDR2 YFSETQ. Trimming stripped 4 bases from V and 4 bases from J, with 11 bases between. The CDR3 region has the DNA TGCGCCAGCAGCGGACCTGGGGGAGAGACCCAGTACTTC. This sequence encodes CASSGPGGETQYF.

This chain uses TRBV4-1 with TRBJ2-7, with D unclear. The V gene lost 5 bases and the J gene lost 1 base, with 18 bases spanning the gap. The CDR3 runs to 16 residues. Germline V lookup: CDR1 MGHRA, CDR2 YSYEKL. CDR3 sequence (DNA): TGCGCCAGCAGCGAAGCGTTTTACTCAATTTCCTACGAGCAGTACTTC. Amino acids: CASSEAFYSISYEQYF.

The chain has TRBV6-1 and TRBJ1-2; D gene ambiguous. Per germline, CDR1 MNHNS and CDR2 SASEGT. With 2 bases removed from V and 5 bases from J, the gap between germline ends came to 6 bases. The CDR3 contains 12 residues. The CDR3 loop reads CASSERDYGYTF. DNA for the CDR3: TGTGCCAGCAGTGAAAGGGATTATGGCTACACCTTC.

This chain connects TRBV9 to TRBJ2-7; TRBD2 agrees at 7 bases. The germline gives CDR1 SGDLS, CDR2 YYNGEE. CDR3 length equals 13 residues. With 4 bases clipped from V and 6 bases from J, the junction kept 7 bases outside the gene matches. Here the CDR3 DNA reads TGTGCCAGCAGCCCGGGCAGGGAGGGCGAGCAGTACTTC. Protein sequence: CASSPGREGEQYF. The variable domain in full, completed from reference TRBV9 and TRBJ2-7, reads DSGVTQTPKHLITATGQRVTLRCSPRSGDLSVYWYQQSLDQGLQFLIQYYNGEERAKGNILERFSAQQFPDLHSELNLSSLELGDSALYFCASSPGREGEQYFGPGTRLTVT.

The gene calls are TRBV5-1 and TRBJ1-1; 7 nucleotides align to TRBD1. The CDR3 loop spans 16 amino acids. CDR1 is SGHRS and CDR2 is YFSETQ in the germline V gene. After removal of 4 bases from V and 0 bases from J, the junction contained 9 bases not matched to a gene. The CDR3 region has the DNA TGCGCCAGCAGCCCTTGGGACAGATCTCTGAACACTGAAGCTTTCTTT. It codes for CASSPWDRSLNTEAFF.